The 32 T cell receptor beta chains in this list originate from one sample, sequenced in a study of regulatory and conventional T cells in RAG deficiency. Genomic DNA came from blood regulatory T cells gated CD4+ CD25-high CD127-low. TCRdb's table, derived via immunoSEQ multiplex PCR, lists solely in-frame clones and lacks some. The profile covers over 8,500 clones, with roughly 90% appearing a single time and 1.3% taken by the ten largest. These data were likewise used in another study, on regulatory T cells. This second study says: The primer mix had 52 TRBV and 13 TRBJ primers.

The material sequenced was Tregs sorted from blood. All receptors come from a human donor in good health.

The chain joins TRBV27 to TRBJ2-5; 12 bases fit TRBD2. The ends lost 9 bases at V and 5 bases at J; junction bases unmatched: 4. Germline lookup yields CDR1 MNHEY and CDR2 SMNVEV (reference sequence). This CDR3 spans 13 amino acids. DNA for the CDR3: TGTGCCAGTCGACTAGCGGGAGAGGAGACCCAGTACTTC. As protein: CASRLAGEETQYF.

This clone has a handful of counts. This rearrangement joins TRBV9 to TRBJ1-1, with a tentative D call TRBD1 (5 bases). Trimming pared 3 bases from V and 6 bases from J, leaving 18 bases between. The CDR3 totals 15 residues. Germline CDR1 and CDR2: SGDLS and YYNGEE. The CDR3 sequence is CASSGPRDPPAEAFF. The CDR3 DNA reads TGTGCCAGCAGCGGGCCCCGGGACCCGCCCGCTGAAGCTTTCTTT.

This chain connects TRBV5-4 to TRBJ2-7; D gene ambiguous. The germline V and J ends were trimmed by 4 bases and 3 bases, with 14 bases remaining between them. Germline lookup yields CDR1 SGHNT and CDR2 YYREEE (reference sequence). The CDR3 runs 14 residues. CDR3 sequence (DNA): TGTGCCAGCAGCCTCGACGGAAGGGTCTACGAGCAGTACTTC. Its protein product is CASSLDGRVYEQYF. Full variable domain (rest looked up from reference TRBV5-4 and TRBJ2-7): ETGVTQSPTHLIKTRGQQVTLRCSSQSGHNTVSWYQQALGQGPQFIFQYYREEENGRGNFPPRFSGLQFPNYSSELNVNALELDDSALYLCASSLDGRVYEQYFGPGTRLTVT.

The chain links TRBV5-1 to TRBJ1-2, with 10 bases that match TRBD1. Germline V CDR1 and CDR2: SGHRS, YFSETQ. V was pared by 4 bases and J by 5 bases, with 8 bases of the junction left unmatched. CDR3 length: 15 amino acids. CDR3 coding DNA: TGCGCCAGCAGCGCCAATGACAGGGGGCAATATGGCTACACCTTC. Its translation is CASSANDRGQYGYTF.

This clone showed up just once. The chain links TRBV11-1 to TRBJ2-7; 7 nucleotides line up with TRBD2. Looked up from germline, CDR1 is SGHAT and CDR2 is FQDESV (reference sequence). V was clipped by 1 base and J by 1 base; unmatched bases: 1. The CDR3 loop spans 14 amino acids. The CDR3 spells CASSLDGRSYEQYF. The CDR3 region has the DNA TGTGCCAGCAGCTTAGACGGGAGGTCCTACGAGCAGTACTTC. Drawing the rest from reference TRBV11-1 and TRBJ2-7, the complete variable domain is EAEVAQSPRYKITEKSQAVAFWCDPISGHATLYWYRQILGQGPELLVQFQDESVVDDSQLPKDRFSAERLKGVDSTLKIQPAELGDSAMYLCASSLDGRSYEQYFGPGTRLTVT.

The chain employs TRBV6-1 and TRBJ2-1; D is unresolved. Trimming shortened V by 10 bases and J by 4 bases, and 20 bases separated the two germline ends. CDR3 size: 15 residues. Looked up from germline, CDR1 is MNHNS and CDR2 is SASEGT. This CDR3 reads CATWPRTRPYNEQFF. CDR3 nucleotides: TGTGCCACGTGGCCCAGGACGCGCCCTTACAATGAGCAGTTCTTC.

This chain links TRBV6-5 with TRBJ1-1; D is unresolved. The CDR3 has 14 residues. V lost 0 bases and J lost 6, with 11 bases in between. Looked up from germline, CDR1 is MNHEY and CDR2 is SVGAGI. CDR3 residues: CASSYSPGTPEAFF. The CDR3 nucleotides are TGTGCCAGCAGTTACTCCCCGGGTACCCCTGAAGCTTTCTTT.

The chain combines TRBV8-2 with TRBJ2-6. TRBV8-2 is noted as a pseudogene. This CDR3 spans 17 amino acids. CDR3 bases: TGTGGCATGGGGATTAGGATAACACAAAGCCGGGCCAACGTCCTGACTTTC. It translates to CGMGIRITQSRANVLTF.

The chain is built from TRBV6-5 and TRBJ2-7; 11 bases are shared with TRBD2. V lost 0 bases and J lost 3; bases outside the gene matches: 1. Germline V gene lookup returns CDR1 MNHEY and CDR2 SVGAGI. There are 15 residues in the CDR3. The CDR3 loop is CASSYSGLAVYEQYF. The CDR3 DNA follows: TGTGCCAGCAGTTACTCGGGACTAGCGGTCTACGAGCAGTACTTC.

This clone was recorded once. The J gene is TRBJ1-6, the V gene TRBV6-5; D unclear. The germline gives CDR1 MNHEY, CDR2 SVGAGI. There are 14 residues in the CDR3. V was clipped by 5 bases and J by 9 bases, with 14 bases between them. CDR3 protein: CASSDLGTGSPLHF. The DNA of the CDR3 is TGTGCCAGCAGTGATTTGGGAACCGGTTCACCCCTCCACTTT.

The chain links TRBV27 to TRBJ2-1; 7 bases fit TRBD1. Germline V gene lookup returns CDR1 MNHEY and CDR2 SMNVEV (reference sequence). The CDR3 is 13 residues long. Germline trimming cut 6 bases from V and 6 bases from J; bases unmatched to any gene: 5. The CDR3 bases are TGTGCCAGCAGCCGTGACAGGGTCAATGAGCAGTTCTTC. Amino acid sequence: CASSRDRVNEQFF.

The chain joins TRBV5-1 to TRBJ2-5; a possible D gene is TRBD1 (6 bases). In germline, CDR1 is SGHRS, CDR2 YFSETQ. The CDR3 extends over 14 amino acids. Trimming cost V 0 bases and J 4 bases, with 10 bases left between them. CDR3 residues: CASSLGGGLETQYF. The CDR3 DNA sequence: TGCGCCAGCAGCTTGGGTGGGGGCCTAGAGACCCAGTACTTC.

The chain recombines TRBV5-5 with TRBJ2-3; unclear D gene. The V gene's germline CDR1 is SGHKS and CDR2 YYEKEE (reference sequence). Trimming left V 6 bases short and J 0 bases short, with 11 bases between. The CDR3 length is 14 residues. The CDR3 loop is CASNPYTSTDTQYF. The CDR3 coding sequence is TGTGCCAGCAACCCGTACACTAGCACAGATACGCAGTATTTT.

The rearrangement links TRBV6-5 to TRBJ1-6; tentatively, D is TRBD1 (5 bases). Germline V lookup: CDR1 MNHEY, CDR2 SVGAGI. CDR3 length: 16 amino acids. With 0 bases removed from V and 8 bases from J, the gap between germline ends came to 14 bases. In DNA, the CDR3 is TGTGCCAGCAGTTACTCCCGGGACGCGGCGCATTCACCCCTCCACTTT. This gives the protein CASSYSRDAAHSPLHF.

The J gene is TRBJ1-3, the V gene TRBV27; D unclear. In germline, CDR1 is MNHEY, CDR2 SMNVEV (reference sequence). The CDR3 loop spans 15 amino acids. V lost 5 bases, J lost 0 bases, and 11 bases lay in between. The CDR3 spells CASSVRHLSGNTIYF. Written as DNA, the CDR3 is TGTGCCAGCAGTGTAAGACACCTCTCTGGAAACACCATATATTTT.

On this clone itself: This CDR3 is also generated by other DNA sequences in the sample. The chain has TRBV15 and TRBJ2-1, with 9 bases lining up with TRBD2. Germline V gives CDR1 LNHNV, CDR2 YYDKDF (reference sequence). The CDR3 runs 14 residues. V was pared by 3 bases and J by 8 bases, with 5 bases of the junction left unmatched. The CDR3 is CATSSPSGTYEQFF. DNA of the CDR3: TGTGCCACCAGCAGCCCTAGCGGGACTTATGAGCAGTTCTTC.

V is TRBV30 and J is TRBJ1-5, with 7 bases aligning to TRBD1. The germline CDR1 and CDR2 sequences are GTSNPN and SVGIG (reference sequence). Unmatched junction bases numbered 21, after V lost 5 bases and J lost 2 bases. CDR3 length equals 19 residues. CDR3 in amino acids: CAWWEVGGGFLNCNQPQHF. The CDR3 DNA reads TGTGCCTGGTGGGAGGTAGGGGGCGGCTTTCTTAATTGCAATCAGCCCCAGCATTTT. The complete variable domain, with remaining parts taken from reference TRBV30 and TRBJ1-5, reads SQTIHQWPATLVQPVGSPLSLECTVEGTSNPNLYWYRQAAGRGLQLLFYSVGIGQISSEVPQNLSASRPQDRQFILSSKKLLLSDSGFYLCAWWEVGGGFLNCNQPQHFGDGTRLSIL.

The chain uses TRBV15 and TRBJ1-2; no definite D call. V lost 0 bases and J lost 1, with 3 bases in between. Germline lookup yields CDR1 LNHNV and CDR2 YYDKDF (reference sequence). CDR3 size: 13 residues. The CDR3 bases are TGTGCCACCAGCAGAGATCGTAACTATGGCTACACCTTC. Translating gives CATSRDRNYGYTF.

The chain joins TRBV19 to TRBJ1-2; possible D gene TRBD1, 5 bases. This CDR3 comprises 13 residues. CDR1 and CDR2 (germline): LNHDA, SQIVND (reference sequence). The V end lost 7 bases, the J end lost 7 bases, and 16 bases lay between the germline ends. In DNA form, the CDR3 reads TGTGCCAGTAATAATTGGCAGGGTGGTGGCTACACCTTC. Its translation is CASNNWQGGGYTF.

The chain couples TRBV7-9 to TRBJ2-2; D uncertain. Deletions cut 1 base from V and 7 bases from J, with 4 bases between. Germline-derived CDR1 and CDR2 are SEHNR and FQNEAQ (reference sequence). This CDR3 comprises 12 residues. As DNA, the CDR3 is TGTGCCAGCAGCTTAGAGATCGGGGAGCTGTTTTTT. Translated: CASSLEIGELFF.

Note on this clone: Distinct nucleotide sequences in the sample also encode this CDR3. The chain is built from TRBV19 and TRBJ2-5; D is undetermined. This CDR3 has 13 amino acids. Germline CDR1 and CDR2: LNHDA and SQIVND (reference sequence). Trimming pared 1 base from V and 1 base from J, leaving 4 bases between. The CDR3 nucleotides are TGTGCCAGTAGTATAGGGGCCCAAGAGACCCAGTACTTC. Translated: CASSIGAQETQYF.

The J gene is TRBJ2-3, the V gene TRBV5-1; 7 bases map to TRBD1. Germline V gives CDR1 SGHRS, CDR2 YFSETQ. CDR3 length equals 17 residues. V lost 0 bases and J lost 3; bases outside the gene matches: 10. The DNA of the CDR3 is TGCGCCAGCAGCTTGGCTACGGGGACAGACATAACAGATACGCAGTATTTT. Protein product: CASSLATGTDITDTQYF.

This rearrangement joins TRBV5-1 to TRBJ2-3; D unresolved. Germline-derived CDR1 and CDR2 are SGHRS and YFSETQ. Trimming took off 1 base at V and 1 base at J, with 7 bases between the two ends. The CDR3 runs 14 residues. CDR3 protein: CASSLPRGTDTQYF. CDR3 nucleotides: TGCGCCAGCAGCTTGCCTCGAGGCACAGATACGCAGTATTTT.

The CDR3 DNA reads as TGTGCCAGTAGTAGCACTTGGGACACTGAAGCTTTCTTT. Translated, it gives CASSSTWDTEAFF. The chain is built from TRBV19 and TRBJ1-1; no clear D gene. This CDR3 comprises 13 residues. V dropped 4 bases and J dropped 3 bases, with 9 bases sitting between them. Germline V gene data show CDR1 as LNHDA and CDR2 as SQIVND (reference sequence).

This clone has only a few counts. The J gene is TRBJ1-1, the V gene TRBV13; 9 nucleotides match TRBD1. Trimming removed 3 bases from V and 1 base from J; junction bases left unmatched: 9. The germline V gene has CDR1 PRHDT and CDR2 FYEKMQ (reference sequence). The CDR3 spans 17 residues. The CDR3 is CASSFLQGALRNTEAFF. The CDR3 nucleotides are TGTGCCAGCAGCTTCCTACAGGGGGCCCTTCGGAACACTGAAGCTTTCTTT.

The genes are TRBV14 and TRBJ1-2, with a tentative D call TRBD1 (5 bases). Germline V gives CDR1 SGHDN, CDR2 FVKESK. V gave up 2 bases and J gave up 8 bases, with 24 bases separating them. The CDR3 extends over 17 amino acids. The CDR3 DNA reads TGTGCCAGCAGCCAAACGACAGCGCTTCTAAGTCGTGGAGGCTACACCTTC. Its protein product is CASSQTTALLSRGGYTF.

The chain joins TRBV7-2 to TRBJ1-1; 9 bases align to TRBD1. J was trimmed by 12 bases and V by 3 bases; bases with no gene match: 5. Germline CDR1 reads SGHTA; CDR2 reads FQGNSA. The CDR3 covers 12 residues. As DNA, the CDR3 is TGTGCCAGCAGCTTGTCGGGACAGGGATCTTTCTTT. Encoded protein: CASSLSGQGSFF.

V gene TRBV10-1 combines with J gene TRBJ1-5; weak D call: TRBD1 (5 bases). This CDR3 comprises 13 residues. Trimming left V 5 bases short and J 4 bases short, with 9 bases between. The V gene's germline CDR1 is WNHNN and CDR2 SYGVQD (reference sequence). The DNA for the CDR3 is TGCGCCAGCAGTCCAGGGTTGAATCAGCCCCAGCATTTT. Protein sequence: CASSPGLNQPQHF.

The CDR3 sequence is CASSSQGSNQPQHF. The CDR3 DNA follows: TGTGCCAGCAGTTCACAGGGGAGCAATCAGCCCCAGCATTTT. The genes are TRBV6-1 and TRBJ1-5; 7 positions agree with TRBD1. This CDR3 spans 14 amino acids. V gave up 5 bases and J gave up 1 base; unmatched junction bases: 2. CDR1 is MNHNS and CDR2 is SASEGT in the germline V gene.

Only one count was recorded for this clone. V is TRBV6-6 and J is TRBJ1-1; 7 bases line up with TRBD1. The CDR3 has 14 residues. Looked up from germline, CDR1 is MNHNY and CDR2 is SVGAGI (reference sequence). The V segment lost 2 bases and the J segment 1 base; nucleotides outside the gene matches: 1. The chain's CDR3 is CASSYGQANTEAFF. The CDR3 coding sequence is TGTGCCAGCAGTTACGGACAGGCGAACACTGAAGCTTTCTTT.

The chain couples TRBV10-3 to TRBJ2-5, with 9 bases identical to TRBD2. The CDR3 covers 17 residues. The V gene's germline CDR1 is ENHRY and CDR2 SYGVKD. V trimming: 3 bases; J trimming: 4 bases; junction bases outside the gene matches: 12. CDR3 DNA sequence: TGTGCCATCAGTGATGGGGCGAGCGGGAGGTCCGGAGAGACCCAGTACTTC. This encodes CAISDGASGRSGETQYF.

The chain recombines TRBV6-5 with TRBJ1-2; D remains unclear. This CDR3 has 14 amino acids. Trimming took 8 bases from V and 0 from J, leaving 13 bases between them. From germline, CDR1 is MNHEY and CDR2 SVGAGI. The CDR3, as DNA: TGTGCCAGCTCGCGGACTCAGGCTAACTATGGCTACACCTTC. Its translation: CASSRTQANYGYTF.